This T cell receptor (beta chain) comes out of a study of blood T cells in healthy people across ages (dated by TCRdb to the mid-2010s). Some background on the complete study: In model experiments, roughly one uniquely barcoded TCR beta cDNA molecule per two T cells was captured by template switching. Age-related changes in TCR beta repertoire diversity were measured in the study by deep sequencing normalized with unique cDNA molecular identifiers. The donors were split into four age groups: young (average around 16 years), middle-aged (roughly 42), aged (about 56) and long-lived (under 85). Donors of different ages were randomly distributed across sequencing lanes to avoid experimental bias. The study analyzed two additional independent replicas of 1 million unique cDNA reads from the same blood draw for two donors, one aged 18 to 30 and one aged 80 or older. What the authors observed across the whole study: Because profiling used bulk unsorted PBMCs, naive and antigen-experienced compartments could not be compared conclusively. Estimates of total diversity from one million sequenced T cells were regarded as lower bounds and underestimates. Because donor CMV infection status was unknown, age-related changes in expanded clonotypes were potentially confounded. The long-lived group showed more naive CD4+ T cells, fewer expanded clones and increased TCR diversity than the aged group, suggesting age selection. There was a strong correlation between observed TCR beta diversity and the percentage of naive T cells measured by flow cytometry. As age increased, observed TCR beta diversity per million T cells dropped in a roughly linear way, and a significant reduction was already evident by age about 40.

The donors were roughly 39 Caucasian individuals from Russia, aged roughly 6 to 90 years, who were systemically healthy. Each donor gave 8 to 10 milliliters of peripheral blood, drawn into EDTA-treated Vacutainer tubes. Ficoll-Paque density-gradient centrifugation was used to isolate PBMCs, with at least 6.5 million per sample. Total RNA, at least 5.5 micrograms per sample, was extracted from PBMCs with Trizol reagent. Naive CD45RAhigh/CD27high T cell percentages were measured by flow cytometry on a PBMC aliquot from every donor. The library was produced with 5' RACE. Sequenced on an Illumina HiSeq 2500. The second PCR ran for about 6 to 11 cycles and used a J-beta primer mix along with a sample-barcoded 5' primer. A template-switch 5' adaptor carrying 12 random nucleotides introduced a unique molecular identifier onto each TCR beta cDNA molecule. Each sample yielded at least 2.5 million CDR3-containing paired-end reads. First-strand cDNA synthesis was performed from all RNA using the Mint cDNA synthesis kit, with priming by a TRBC-specific oligonucleotide. After uracil-DNA glycosylase treatment, a first 18-cycle PCR used universal primers M1SS and BC2_uni_R on all cDNA. Per the source publication's procedure: Each sample was normalized by randomly selecting 1 million high-quality reads, each carrying a distinct molecular identifier. Instead of being binned into consensus sequences, reads that shared molecular identifiers were thrown out. MiTCR, with a Q25 quality threshold and the strictest error-elimination algorithm, was used for CDR3 identification, clonotype clustering and error correction. A nonparametric unseen species model with Euler transformation was used to estimate lower-bound total TCR beta diversity. TCRdb redid the processing of the public reads, applying fastp at Q25 and MiXCR, and retained in-frame beta chains. Every entry covers one CDR3 protein and lists the most common genes and DNA from its rows. What appears here as the V and J calls and clone size reflects TCRdb's work, not the paper's. The sample table contains around 750,000 distinct CDR3 sequences; only one count was recorded for approximately 55% of them. Roughly 40% of the sample is in the top ten clones.

Notes on this clonotype: Its antigen remains unidentified. Qualities for individual bases were not recorded, and no much larger clone is one base off.

Germline trimming amounts to 2 bases on V and 7 bases on J, with 9 as the count of junction bases outside the gene matches. From a lookup of the germline V gene, CDR1 and CDR2 are SGHAT and FQNNGV. The CDR3 has 15 amino acids, counting the end cysteine and phenylalanine. Left in the record is the CDR3 DNA by itself, 45 bases read in frame from the first base. The rearrangement joined TRBV11-2 to TRBJ2-7; TRBD1 lines up with 9 middle nucleotides. The sequenced sample was blood. The clonotype originates from a man older than 75 in good health. The CDR3 is CASSLTGQGRGEQYF. Here is the DNA: TGTGCCAGCAGCTTAACCGGACAGGGGAGAGGTGAGCAGTACTTC.